These T cell receptor beta chains were read from a single sample in a study of human T cells and chemical hapten exposure. TCRdb reanalysed the RACE reads using MiXCR and keeps one entry per CDR3 protein. This table has over 300,000 distinct CDR3 sequences, less than 6.5% appearing once. The source material was whole blood, sampled in connection with sensitization to the hapten diphenylcyclopropenone (DPC). These receptor sequences come from a woman between 45 and 65 years old with alopecia areata. Some clones in this sample may be carry-over from other donors' samples. Each CDR3 is given with its conserved first and last residue. D genes are given only for firm matches.

CASSQEFRTGELFF TRBV3-1 . 14 TRBJ2-2
CASSAGGTDTQYF TRBV9 . 13 TRBJ2-3
CASSAGTGNNQPQHF TRBV5-4 TRBD1 15 TRBJ1-5
CASSFWEPSSGNTIYF TRBV12-3/TRBV12-4 . 16 TRBJ1-3
CASSISGTGHSYEQYF TRBV5-4 TRBD1 16 TRBJ2-7
CASSGSGLAVSDTQYF TRBV9 TRBD2 16 TRBJ2-3
CASRDGRYEQYF TRBV27 . 12 TRBJ2-7
CASSPTGTGGSEQYF TRBV5-1 TRBD1 15 TRBJ2-7
CASSEPGQGSNIQYF TRBV25-1 TRBD1 15 TRBJ2-4
CASSLAIGDQFF TRBV7-2 . 12 TRBJ2-1
CASSVAAGGPHEQYF TRBV9 TRBD2 15 TRBJ2-7
CASAGGSVSPYEQYF TRBV19 TRBD2 15 TRBJ2-7
CASSPATYVQFF TRBV28 . 12 TRBJ2-1
CASSVEVAGLTASTDTQYF TRBV9 TRBD2 19 TRBJ2-3
CAISLDRGNEQFF TRBV10-3 TRBD1 13 TRBJ2-1
CASSSQGAGQPQHF TRBV6-5 TRBD1 14 TRBJ1-5
CASTASGRAGEQFF TRBV6-6 TRBD2 14 TRBJ2-1
CATSPTAGGETQYF TRBV24-1 TRBD2 14 TRBJ2-5
CASSPGQGIFYGYTF TRBV12-3/TRBV12-4 TRBD1 15 TRBJ1-2
CASSLPWGANVLTF TRBV27 . 14 TRBJ2-6
CASSQETTAGTQYF TRBV3-1 . 14 TRBJ2-5
CSVRGGDYGYTF TRBV29-1 . 12 TRBJ1-2
CASSLSGTGVADTQYF TRBV27 TRBD1 16 TRBJ2-3
CASSFRTGEGYTF TRBV12-3/TRBV12-4 TRBD1 13 TRBJ1-2
CASSLDMKGVAFF TRBV28 . 13 TRBJ1-1
CAITGGGPKNEQFF TRBV10-3 . 14 TRBJ2-1
CASSVHGTVVVDNEQFF TRBV9 . 17 TRBJ2-1
CASSSLGRGNTEAFF TRBV11-2 . 15 TRBJ1-1
CASSLKTVTDTQYF TRBV5-4 . 14 TRBJ2-3
CASSDNGYEQYF TRBV2 . 12 TRBJ2-7
CACEGRYEQYF TRBV30 . 11 TRBJ2-7
CASSPRTGGEAFF TRBV21-1 . 13 TRBJ1-1
CASSFSTYQPLNTEAFF TRBV5-1 . 17 TRBJ1-1
CATATGEDYYNEQFF TRBV6-5 TRBD1 15 TRBJ2-1
CASSLLGGTNQPQHF TRBV27 . 15 TRBJ1-5
CASSVERSDTQYF TRBV9 . 13 TRBJ2-3
CASSSAAGVQETQYF TRBV5-1 . 15 TRBJ2-5
CSARRRAPGETQYF TRBV20-1 . 14 TRBJ2-5
CASSEFGSNQPQHF TRBV10-2 . 14 TRBJ1-5
CASSSGQGRAGELFF TRBV5-1 . 15 TRBJ2-2
CASSQTGGIQPQHF TRBV6-2/TRBV6-3 TRBD1 14 TRBJ1-5
CSAKSDSNQPQHF TRBV20-1 . 13 TRBJ1-5